This T cell receptor (beta chain) emerged from a study of T cell repertoires in cytomegalovirus infection. Remarks on this clonotype: Its matching antigen is unknown.

TCRdb reprocessed the reads via MiXCR and lists one record per CDR3 protein. The sample shows approximately 910,000 distinct CDR3 sequences, 25% to 40% of them seen only once. The starting material was cultured CD8+ T cells from PBMCs, obtained from culture after CMV antigen stimulation. The receptor was isolated from a human donor in good health (CMV status not recorded). Some clones in this sample may be carry-over from other donors' samples.

The CDR3 nucleotides are TGTGCCACATCTTGGGGGTTACAGGCTGGGGCCAACGTCCTGACTTTC. Its translation: CATSWGLQAGANVLTF. The chain recombines TRBV12-3 or TRBV12-4 with TRBJ2-6; perhaps D is TRBD1 or TRBD2 (5 bases each). Trimming pared 10 bases from V and 2 bases from J, leaving 18 bases between. The CDR3 totals 16 residues.